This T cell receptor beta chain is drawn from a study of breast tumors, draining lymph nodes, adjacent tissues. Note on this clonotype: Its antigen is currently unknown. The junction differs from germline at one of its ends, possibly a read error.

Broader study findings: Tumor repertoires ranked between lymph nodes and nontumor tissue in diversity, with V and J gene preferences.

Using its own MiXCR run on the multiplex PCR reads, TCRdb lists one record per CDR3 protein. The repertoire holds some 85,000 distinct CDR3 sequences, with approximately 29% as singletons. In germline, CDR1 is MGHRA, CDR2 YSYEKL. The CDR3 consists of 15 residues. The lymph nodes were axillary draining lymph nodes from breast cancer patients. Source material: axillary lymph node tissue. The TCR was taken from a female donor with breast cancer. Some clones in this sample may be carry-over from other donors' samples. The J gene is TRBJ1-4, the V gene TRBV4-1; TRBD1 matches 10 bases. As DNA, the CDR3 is TGCGCCAGCAGCCCAGGGGACAGGGGTAATGAAAAACCGTTTTTT. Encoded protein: CASSPGDRGNEKPFF.